The entry below describes one TCR beta chain. The antigen is unknown. The source of the sample is a study of cytomegalovirus exposure and HLA in healthy donors. Study-wide findings and caveats: Later on, a genetic analysis was performed. It linked a missense variant in DCLRE1C with V- and J-gene trimming of TCR beta. Upon later analysis, HLA-associated TCR beta chains proved more clonally expanded than other, equally common chains. The classifier reportedly diagnosed cytomegalovirus status with high sensitivity and specificity.

V lost 6 bases and J lost 3; bases outside the gene matches: 5. This CDR3 region has 15 residues. CDR1 is SNHLY, CDR2 FYNNEI, per germline. 13 Jbeta primers and 60 Vbeta primers were used for the PCR. Repertoires were generated with immunoSEQ multiplex PCR, while TCRdb's copy carries only in-frame clones and drops some. The sample has about 140,000 clones, 70% to 85% seen once. V gene TRBV2 combines with J gene TRBJ2-1; 10 bases fit TRBD1. What was sequenced was PBMCs. The TCR sequence derives from a man in his forties or fifties in good health and CMV-seropositive. CDR3 in amino acids: CASSKGTGDYNEQFF. The CDR3, as DNA: TGTGCCAGCAGCAAGGGGACAGGGGACTACAATGAGCAGTTCTTC.